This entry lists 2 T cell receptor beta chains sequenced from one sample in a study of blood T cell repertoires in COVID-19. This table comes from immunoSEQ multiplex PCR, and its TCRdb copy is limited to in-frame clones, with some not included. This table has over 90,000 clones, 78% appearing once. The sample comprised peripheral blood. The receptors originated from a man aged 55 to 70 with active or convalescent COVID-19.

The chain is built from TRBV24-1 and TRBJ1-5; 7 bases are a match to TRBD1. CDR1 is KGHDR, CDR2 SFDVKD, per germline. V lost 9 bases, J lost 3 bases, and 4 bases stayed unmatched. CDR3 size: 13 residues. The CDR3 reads CATADRSNQPQHF. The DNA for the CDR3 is TGTGCCACCGCGGACAGGTCCAATCAGCCCCAGCATTTT.

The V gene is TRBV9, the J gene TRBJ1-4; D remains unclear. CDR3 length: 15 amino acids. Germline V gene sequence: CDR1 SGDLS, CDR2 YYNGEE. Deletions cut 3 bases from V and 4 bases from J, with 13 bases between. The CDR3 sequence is CASSAHSGYNEKLFF. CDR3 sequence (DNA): TGTGCCAGCAGCGCCCATTCCGGGTATAATGAAAAACTGTTTTTT.